The next 26 T cell receptor beta chains were all read from a single sample in a study of T cells in Graves' hyperthyroidism and ophthalmopathy (dated by TCRdb to between 2018 and 2021). Receptor amplification or capture employed multiplex PCR. The sequencer listed for this sample is Illumina HiSeq 2000. Amplification of TCR beta CDR3 regions was carried out from RNA transcripts. The first round of RT-PCR for the TCR CDR3 was performed with the HTBI primer set and the Qiagen OneStep RT-PCR kit. Starting from the raw public reads, TCRdb applied fastp trimming at Q25, assembled clones with MiXCR and retained in-frame beta chains. Rows are combined by CDR3 protein, so each entry shows the most common genes and DNA. This sample has about 640,000 distinct CDR3 sequences in its table, and less than 25% of those were observed once. The ten largest account for 34% of the sample. The sample consisted of blood. These receptors all come from a man aged 25 to 40 with Graves' ophthalmopathy.

This clonotype was counted only a few times. The chain joins TRBV12-3 or TRBV12-4 to TRBJ1-3; D ambiguous. Trimming left V 5 bases short and J 3 bases short, with 5 bases between. This CDR3 is built from 12 residues. CDR3 sequence: CASSLHGNTIYF. DNA of the CDR3: TGTGCCAGCAGTCTACATGGAAACACCATATATTTT.

The V call is TRBV30, the J call TRBJ2-3; D call uncertain. The germline CDR1 and CDR2 sequences are GTSNPN and SVGIG (reference sequence). This CDR3 has 13 residues. Between the trimmed V and J ends, which lost 2 bases and 5 bases, there was a span of 11 bases. The CDR3 DNA follows: TGTGCCTGGAGTTTAGCCTTAGGAGATACGCAGTATTTT. This encodes CAWSLALGDTQYF.

This clonotype was counted between two and nine times. This sequence joins TRBV14 and TRBJ2-1, with 8 bases that match TRBD2. This CDR3 spans 16 amino acids. Germline CDR1 reads SGHDN; CDR2 reads FVKESK. Trimming at V came to 8 bases and at J to 4 bases, leaving 13 bases not matched to a gene. This chain's CDR3 is CASARLSGSGYNEQFF. The CDR3 DNA is TGTGCCAGCGCTAGACTCAGCGGGAGCGGATACAATGAGCAGTTCTTC.

V gene TRBV28 combines with J gene TRBJ1-6, with unresolved D. Trimming pared 6 bases from V and 7 bases from J, leaving 13 bases between. The CDR3 runs to 14 residues. Germline lookup yields CDR1 MDHEN and CDR2 SYDVKM. DNA of the CDR3: TGTGCCAGCAGGGAATCGAGGTGGAATTCACCCCTCCACTTT. Its translation: CASRESRWNSPLHF.

This clonotype was picked up one time. This sequence joins TRBV10-1 and TRBJ2-7, with 7 positions matching TRBD2. The CDR3 length is 15 residues. Germline loops: CDR1 WNHNN, CDR2 SYGVQD (reference sequence). Unmatched junction bases numbered 9, after V lost 7 bases and J lost 0 bases. DNA for the CDR3: TGCGCCAGCATGGGCGGGGGAGCGAGCTCCTACGAGCAGTACTTC. Its translation: CASMGGGASSYEQYF.

V and J are TRBV20-1 and TRBJ1-5; D is perhaps TRBD1 (6 bases). Trimming stripped 3 bases from V and 3 bases from J, with 21 bases between. The CDR3 consists of 17 residues. The germline CDR1 and CDR2 sequences are DFQATT and SNEGSKA (reference sequence). The CDR3 DNA follows: TGCAGTGCTAGCGACATTACAGGGACGGTGGCCAATCAGCCCCAGCATTTT. This encodes CSASDITGTVANQPQHF.

V gene TRBV20-1 combines with J gene TRBJ2-6; D is possibly TRBD2 (5 bases). Germline loops: CDR1 DFQATT, CDR2 SNEGSKA (reference sequence). The CDR3 loop spans 15 amino acids. V lost 3 bases, J lost 0 bases, and 9 bases lay in between. The CDR3 coding sequence is TGCAGTGCTAGGAGGGCTAGCTCTGGGGCCAACGTCCTGACTTTC. It is translated as CSARRASSGANVLTF.

This clonotype was seen many times. The chain combines TRBV11-1 with TRBJ2-3; D could derive from TRBD1 or TRBD2 (5 bases each). Trimming cost V 6 bases and J 3 bases, with 16 bases left between them. CDR1 SGHAT and CDR2 FQDESV come from the germline V gene (reference sequence). The CDR3 is 15 residues long. DNA of the CDR3: TGTGCCAGCAGACTGTACGGGACCCTGACAGATACGCAGTATTTT. Its protein is CASRLYGTLTDTQYF.

This clonotype was recorded at least ten times. The rearrangement joins TRBV7-8 to TRBJ2-5; the match to TRBD2 covers 9 bases. V was pared by 5 bases and J by 5 bases, with 3 bases of the junction left unmatched. Germline V gives CDR1 SGHVS, CDR2 FQNEAQ. The CDR3 loop spans 13 amino acids. CDR3 in amino acids: CASSDGLAETQYF. CDR3 DNA sequence: TGTGCCAGCAGCGATGGACTAGCGGAGACCCAGTACTTC. Full variable domain (rest looked up from reference TRBV7-8 and TRBJ2-5): GAGVSQSPRYKVAKRGQDVALRCDPISGHVSLFWYQQALGQGPEFLTYFQNEAQLDKSGLPSDRFFAERPEGSVSTLKIQRTQQEDSAVYLCASSDGLAETQYFGPGTRLLVL.

The V and J genes are TRBV5-4 and TRBJ2-2; D gene uncertain. In germline, CDR1 is SGHNT, CDR2 YYREEE (reference sequence). The CDR3 length is 17 residues. V was shortened by 3 bases and J by 5 bases, with 20 bases between the two germline ends. The chain's CDR3 is CASSYDGATRRTGELFF. CDR3 in DNA: TGTGCCAGCAGCTACGACGGAGCCACTCGGCGAACCGGGGAGCTGTTTTTT. Variable domain in full (rest from reference TRBV5-4 and TRBJ2-2): ETGVTQSPTHLIKTRGQQVTLRCSSQSGHNTVSWYQQALGQGPQFIFQYYREEENGRGNFPPRFSGLQFPNYSSELNVNALELDDSALYLCASSYDGATRRTGELFFGEGSRLTVL.

This clonotype was seen a handful of times. V is TRBV20-1 and J is TRBJ1-5; D perhaps matches TRBD1 (5 bases). Trimming took 3 bases from V and 2 from J, leaving 11 bases between them. Germline loops: CDR1 DFQATT, CDR2 SNEGSKA (reference sequence). This CDR3 is 14 amino acids long. CDR3 in DNA: TGCAGTGCTAGTGGCGGGGGAGGCAATCAGCCCCAGCATTTT. This gives the protein CSASGGGGNQPQHF.

With regard to this clonotype: Its ends do not fully match the called genes, so a read error is possible. V is TRBV7-7 and J is TRBJ2-5; D remains ambiguous. Germline CDR1 SSHAT, CDR2 FNYEAQ (reference sequence). The length of the CDR3 is 14 residues. The CDR3 sequence is CASSSRSAEETQYF. The DNA of the CDR3 is TGTGCTAGCAGCTCCCGTTCGGCGGAAGAGACCCAGTACTTC. Looking up the rest from reference TRBV7-7 and TRBJ2-5 gives the full variable domain: GAGVSQSPRYKVTKRGQDVTLRCDPISSHATLYWYQQALGQGPEFLTYFNYEAQPDKSGLPSDRFSAERPEGSISTLTIQRTEQRDSAMYRCASSSRSAEETQYFGPGTRLLVL.

This clonotype was counted many times. V gene TRBV3-1 combines with J gene TRBJ2-3; 8 bases are a match to TRBD2. Germline V CDR1 and CDR2: LGHDT, YNNKEL (reference sequence). V lost 0 bases and J lost 3; bases outside the gene matches: 2. The CDR3 has 15 residues. The CDR3 coding sequence is TGTGCCAGCAGCCAAGACCCGGGAGGGACAGATACGCAGTATTTT. Translated, it gives CASSQDPGGTDTQYF.

CDR3 in DNA: TGTGCCAGCAGCTTGCCACCGGGACAGGCCTTGGAGAACGAGCAGTACTTC. It is translated as CASSLPPGQALENEQYF. The chain carries TRBV5-6 and TRBJ2-7; 8 bases match TRBD1. V dropped 1 base and J dropped 5; count of bases not matched to a gene: 14. CDR1 is SGHDT and CDR2 is YYEEEE in the germline V gene. The CDR3 sequence is 17 residues long.

The DNA of the CDR3 is TGTGCCAGTAGTATTTCGACTAGCGGGAGCTACGAGCAGTACTTC. It encodes CASSISTSGSYEQYF. The gene calls are TRBV19 and TRBJ2-7; 12 bases agree with TRBD2. J was trimmed by 3 bases and V by 3 bases; bases with no gene match: 3. There are 15 residues in the CDR3. Germline V gene lookup returns CDR1 LNHDA and CDR2 SQIVND (reference sequence).

The table lists this clonotype with many counts. This sequence joins TRBV20-1 and TRBJ1-2; 7 bases line up with TRBD1. The CDR3 is made up of 15 amino acids. V was pared by 0 bases and J by 3 bases, with 7 bases of the junction left unmatched. The V gene's germline CDR1 is DFQATT and CDR2 SNEGSKA (reference sequence). CDR3: CSARDKTGKDYGYTF. DNA of the CDR3: TGCAGTGCTAGAGATAAGACAGGGAAAGACTATGGCTACACCTTC.

V is TRBV7-3 and J is TRBJ2-3; D possibly uses TRBD1 or TRBD2 (5 bases each). The CDR3 contains 15 residues. V lost 4 bases, J lost 5 bases, and 16 bases lay in between. The germline CDR1 and CDR2 sequences are SGHTA and FQGTGA. The CDR3: CASSSGTAIQDTQYF. CDR3 DNA: TGTGCCAGCAGCTCCGGGACCGCGATTCAAGATACGCAGTATTTT.

For this clonotype: A junction boundary mismatches the germline segment, possibly from a read error. The chain carries TRBV28 and TRBJ2-7, with 7 bases lining up with TRBD1. This CDR3 region has 14 residues. The germline CDR1 and CDR2 sequences are MDHEN and SYDVKM. CDR3 sequence (DNA): TGTGCCAGCAGTCCCCGGGACAGCTCCTACGATCAGTACTTC. It codes for CASSPRDSSYDQYF.

This clonotype was recorded at least ten times. The V and J genes are TRBV6-1 and TRBJ1-2, with no clear D. CDR1 and CDR2 (germline): MNHNS, SASEGT. Trimming left V 5 bases short and J 3 bases short, with 13 bases between. This CDR3 has 14 amino acids. The CDR3 coding sequence is TGTGCCAGCAGTCCTACCCGGGGAGACTATGGCTACACCTTC. The encoded protein is CASSPTRGDYGYTF.

V usage is TRBV12-3 or TRBV12-4 and J usage is TRBJ2-4; no reliable D call. The CDR3 extends over 18 amino acids. Trimming took off 6 bases at V and 0 bases at J, with 21 bases between the two ends. The CDR3 bases are TGTGCCAGCAGCCCACAGAACGATCTTTACCTAGCCAAAAACATTCAGTACTTC. Its protein product is CASSPQNDLYLAKNIQYF.

This clonotype was recorded a few times. This chain links TRBV6-1 with TRBJ2-5; 12 bases fit TRBD2. Germline lookup yields CDR1 MNHNS and CDR2 SASEGT. This CDR3 comprises 15 residues. J was trimmed by 5 bases and V by 6 bases; bases with no gene match: 7. The CDR3 protein is CASSQLAGGFETQYF. CDR3 in DNA: TGTGCCAGCAGCCAGCTAGCGGGAGGGTTCGAGACCCAGTACTTC.

V gene TRBV2 combines with J gene TRBJ2-4; 7 nucleotides agree with TRBD2. In germline, CDR1 is SNHLY, CDR2 FYNNEI. The length of the CDR3 is 13 residues. The J segment lost 4 bases and the V segment lost 8 bases, leaving 5 bases of the junction unmatched. CDR3 in amino acids: CASGPSGKNIQYF. CDR3 sequence (DNA): TGTGCCAGCGGTCCTAGCGGAAAAAACATTCAGTACTTC.

The sample holds a few counts of this clonotype. V and J are TRBV25-1 and TRBJ2-3; 7 bases agree with TRBD1. The V and J ends lost 0 bases and 7 bases, in that order; junction bases with no gene match: 7. Germline loops: CDR1 MGHDK, CDR2 SYGVNS. The CDR3 contains 15 residues. Written as DNA, the CDR3 is TGTGCCAGCAGTGAATACCGGGAACAGGGGAATACGCAGTATTTT. It codes for CASSEYREQGNTQYF.

About this clonotype: A clone one base away is much larger, so this may be a read error. The genes are TRBV20-1 and TRBJ2-1; TRBD2 matches at 14 bases. The CDR3 consists of 17 residues. The V gene's germline CDR1 is DFQATT and CDR2 SNEGSKA (reference sequence). The CDR3 nucleotides read TGCAGTGCTAGAGATCTGGGACTAGCGGGAGTAGGCGATGAGCGGTTCTTC. It codes for CSARDLGLAGVGDERFF.

V gene TRBV30 combines with J gene TRBJ2-3; D is unresolved. The germline CDR1 and CDR2 sequences are GTSNPN and SVGIG (reference sequence). Trimming removed 2 bases from V and 2 bases from J, with 5 bases in between. There are 12 residues in the CDR3. The chain's CDR3 is CAWSQVTDTQYF. The CDR3 DNA reads as TGTGCCTGGAGTCAGGTCACAGATACGCAGTATTTT. The full variable domain, completed using reference TRBV30 and TRBJ2-3, is SQTIHQWPATLVQPVGSPLSLECTVEGTSNPNLYWYRQAAGRGLQLLFYSVGIGQISSEVPQNLSASRPQDRQFILSSKKLLLSDSGFYLCAWSQVTDTQYFGPGTRLTVL.

The chain has TRBV6-1 and TRBJ1-1; unclear D gene. CDR3 length: 14 residues. Per the germline V gene, CDR1 is MNHNS and CDR2 is SASEGT. Trimming took off 2 bases at V and 9 bases at J, with 16 bases between the two ends. As DNA, the CDR3 is TGTGCCAGCAGTGAAACGGTCAGAGGGCCCCAAGCTTTCTTT. It translates to CASSETVRGPQAFF.